The following is a T cell receptor (beta chain) sequence with its context. Methods used by the authors: It was from reference gene primer amplification that nucleated cell counts were estimated. The protocol was immunoSEQ multiplex PCR, while the TCRdb copy is restricted to in-frame clones and leaves out a portion. V, J and clone size reflect that table, while D and trimming were determined from the DNA. The sample has approximately 130,000 clones, around 78% seen once. This specimen belongs to a study of blood T cell repertoires in COVID-19. Whole-study context: Acute and convalescent COVID-19 specimens originated in the United States, Italy and Spain. In each case, the material was cDNA or gDNA derived from T cells, B-cell-depleted T cells, or PBMCs.

Material: peripheral blood. The clonotype comes from a human donor in a cohort sampled during active COVID-19.

CDR3 loop: CASSQVGQGEGYTF. CDR3 in DNA: TGTGCCAGCAGCCAAGTGGGACAGGGTGAGGGCTACACCTTC. The J gene is TRBJ1-2, the V gene TRBV3-1 (or the pseudogene TRBV3-2), with 9 bases fitting TRBD1. V shed 1 base and J 8 bases; nucleotides not matched to a gene: 5. CDR1 LGHDT and CDR2 YNNKEL come from the germline V gene (reference sequence). CDR3 length: 14 residues.